This T cell receptor (beta chain) was sequenced in a study of blood T cells in healthy people across ages. Overall study results and limits: In long-lived donors, naive CD4+ cell counts and diversity exceeded those of aged donors. Investigators treated diversity estimates from one million T cells as underestimates.

The authors ran a second PCR of roughly 6 to 12 cycles using a sample-barcoded 5' primer and a J-beta primer mix. All cDNA molecules were each tagged by a template-switch adaptor with 12 random nucleotides. TCRdb re-derived calls from the 5' RACE reads in MiXCR, one entry per CDR3 protein. The sample includes 1.5 million to 2 million distinct CDR3 sequences, about 39% seen only once; the top ten take around 23%. The trim removed 4 bases at V and 8 bases at J, leaving 14 bases unmatched. This CDR3 is built from 17 residues. The germline V gene encodes CDR1 LGHDT and CDR2 YNNKEL (reference sequence). Concerning this clonotype: Its specificity is unknown.

Drawn from each donor were around 10 milliliters of peripheral blood. Sequenced material: blood. This TCR derives from a human donor in good health. The chain recombines TRBV3-1 with TRBJ2-1, with TRBD2 matching over 10 bases. The chain's CDR3 is CASSPSRAGGPLHEQFF. As DNA, the CDR3 is TGTGCCAGCAGCCCCTCGAGAGCGGGGGGGCCTTTACATGAGCAGTTCTTC.